A selection of T cell receptor beta chains follows, all from one sample in a study of PD-L1 blockade in urothelial cancer. The method was immunoSEQ multiplex PCR; TCRdb's version includes in-frame clones alone and lacks a portion of them. The sample records around 100,000 clones, 80% to 95% being singletons. The sequencing here drew on PBMCs, taken around atezolizumab (anti-PD-L1) treatment. These receptors came from a man between 60 and 70 years old with urothelial cancer. Both conserved end residues are part of each CDR3. The D gene is left open where the match is weak. A clone size is listed for some rows: how often the clone was seen (once, few, many), or a class if it is expanded.

d_gene: NA
abundance: NA
v_gene: TRBV28
j_gene: TRBJ2-4
CDR3nt: TGTGCCAGCAGTGTGGGCGAAAACATTCAGTACTTC
CDR3aa: CASSVGENIQYF

d_gene: TRBD2
abundance: NA
v_gene: TRBV4-2
j_gene: TRBJ2-1
CDR3nt: TGTGCCAGCAGCCAAGAAGGGACTACATACAATGAGCAGTTCTTC
CDR3aa: CASSQEGTTYNEQFF

d_gene: TRBD2
abundance: NA
v_gene: TRBV6-1
j_gene: TRBJ2-2
CDR3nt: TGTGCCAGCGCCCGAGTAGCGGGGGCCACCGGGGAGCTGTTTTTT
CDR3aa: CASARVAGATGELFF

d_gene: NA
abundance: few
v_gene: TRBV27
j_gene: TRBJ2-1
CDR3nt: TGTGCCAGCAGTTTATCGTGGCAACACCATGAGCAGTTCTTC
CDR3aa: CASSLSWQHHEQFF

d_gene: TRBD1
abundance: NA
v_gene: TRBV5-1
j_gene: TRBJ2-7
CDR3nt: TGCGCCAGCAGCGACCGGGGGACAGGGGTCGCCGAGCAGTACTTC
CDR3aa: CASSDRGTGVAEQYF

d_gene: NA
abundance: NA
v_gene: TRBV30
j_gene: TRBJ2-7
CDR3nt: TGTGCCTGGAGTGTGTCTGGCAGCTCCTACGAGCAGTACTTC
CDR3aa: CAWSVSGSSYEQYF

d_gene: TRBD2
abundance: NA
v_gene: TRBV9
j_gene: TRBJ2-7
CDR3nt: TGTGCCAGCAGCGTAGAGCCTAGCGGGATGGTCGAGCAGTACTTC
CDR3aa: CASSVEPSGMVEQYF

d_gene: NA
abundance: NA
v_gene: TRBV29-1
j_gene: TRBJ1-1
CDR3nt: TGCAGCGTTAGGCAGTACATGGCCGGGGCTGAAGCTTTCTTT
CDR3aa: CSVRQYMAGAEAFF

d_gene: TRBD1
abundance: NA
v_gene: TRBV9
j_gene: TRBJ1-4
CDR3nt: TGTGCCAGCAGCGTAGCTGACGGACAGGGCCATGAAAAACTGTTTTTT
CDR3aa: CASSVADGQGHEKLFF

d_gene: NA
abundance: few
v_gene: TRBV5-1
j_gene: TRBJ2-1
CDR3nt: TGCGCCAGCAGCTTTCATCCCACTAGAGAGCAGTTCTTC
CDR3aa: CASSFHPTREQFF

d_gene: NA
abundance: NA
v_gene: TRBV19
j_gene: TRBJ1-3
CDR3nt: TGTGCCAGTAAGCGGGACCTTGGAAACACCATATATTTT
CDR3aa: CASKRDLGNTIYF

d_gene: NA
abundance: NA
v_gene: TRBV30
j_gene: TRBJ2-7
CDR3nt: TGTGCCTGGAGTCAATACAGGGTTCGGTACGAGCAGTACTTC
CDR3aa: CAWSQYRVRYEQYF

d_gene: NA
abundance: NA
v_gene: TRBV6-5
j_gene: TRBJ2-7
CDR3nt: TGTGCCAGCAGTGAAGGAGTACCGGCTTTTGAGTACTTC
CDR3aa: CASSEGVPAFEYF

d_gene: TRBD2
abundance: once
v_gene: TRBV5-1
j_gene: TRBJ2-5
CDR3nt: TGCGCCAGCAGCTTAAGTCCAGCGGGAACGCAAGAGACCCAGTACTTC
CDR3aa: CASSLSPAGTQETQYF

d_gene: NA
abundance: once
v_gene: TRBV5-4
j_gene: TRBJ1-1
CDR3nt: TGTGCCAGCAGCTTACAGACCTTGAACACTGAAGCTTTCTTT
CDR3aa: CASSLQTLNTEAFF

d_gene: TRBD1
abundance: NA
v_gene: TRBV18
j_gene: TRBJ2-7
CDR3nt: TGTGCCAGCTCAACAGGGGAGAACGAGCAGTACTTC
CDR3aa: CASSTGENEQYF

d_gene: TRBD1
abundance: NA
v_gene: TRBV20-1
j_gene: TRBJ2-7
CDR3nt: TGCAGTGCAAACGTAGACAGGGTCGGGTACTTC
CDR3aa: CSANVDRVGYF

d_gene: TRBD2
abundance: NA
v_gene: TRBV5-1
j_gene: TRBJ2-3
CDR3nt: TGCGCCAGCAGCCCCCCGGGAGGGGGAGATACGCAGTATTTT
CDR3aa: CASSPPGGGDTQYF

d_gene: NA
abundance: few
v_gene: TRBV2
j_gene: TRBJ2-7
CDR3nt: TGTGCCAGCAGTGAAGCTACAGGGCTCGAGCAGTACTTC
CDR3aa: CASSEATGLEQYF

d_gene: NA
abundance: NA
v_gene: TRBV28
j_gene: TRBJ1-2
CDR3nt: TGTGCCAGCAGCAACGGAGGTCGGTATGGCTACACCTTC
CDR3aa: CASSNGGRYGYTF

d_gene: TRBD2
abundance: NA
v_gene: TRBV18
j_gene: TRBJ2-7
CDR3nt: TGTGCCAGCTCACCACTGCGGGAGGCCGAGCAGTACTTC
CDR3aa: CASSPLREAEQYF

d_gene: TRBD1
abundance: NA
v_gene: TRBV30
j_gene: TRBJ2-3
CDR3nt: TGTGCCTGGAGTACTTTACAGGGGGCTGGGACAGATACGCAGTATTTT
CDR3aa: CAWSTLQGAGTDTQYF

d_gene: TRBD2
abundance: NA
v_gene: TRBV29-1
j_gene: TRBJ2-1
CDR3nt: TGCAGCGTTGAAGAGGGAAGCGGGGGGGCTTACAATGAGCAGTTCTTC
CDR3aa: CSVEEGSGGAYNEQFF

d_gene: TRBD2
abundance: NA
v_gene: TRBV7-2
j_gene: TRBJ2-2
CDR3nt: TGTGCCAGCAGACGCGCTAGCGGGGGGGCCCACGGGGAGCTGTTTTTT
CDR3aa: CASRRASGGAHGELFF

d_gene: TRBD1
abundance: NA
v_gene: TRBV30
j_gene: TRBJ2-7
CDR3nt: TGTGCCTGGACTACCGGACAGGGGAGTTACGAGCAGTACTTC
CDR3aa: CAWTTGQGSYEQYF

d_gene: NA
abundance: NA
v_gene: TRBV21-1
j_gene: TRBJ2-5
CDR3nt: TGTGCCAGCAGCAAGGCAAGGTCGGGGCAGGGGCAAGAGACCCAGTACTTC
CDR3aa: CASSKARSGQGQETQYF

d_gene: NA
abundance: once
v_gene: TRBV28
j_gene: TRBJ2-3
CDR3nt: TGTGCCAGCGGACAGACCACAGATACGCAGTATTTT
CDR3aa: CASGQTTDTQYF

d_gene: TRBD2
abundance: NA
v_gene: TRBV10-3
j_gene: TRBJ2-1
CDR3nt: TGTGCCATCAGTGGGACTAGCGGGGGGGACTACAATGAGCAGTTCTTC
CDR3aa: CAISGTSGGDYNEQFF

d_gene: TRBD2
abundance: NA
v_gene: TRBV2
j_gene: TRBJ2-1
CDR3nt: TGTGCCAGCAGGGGTGGGACTAGCGGATACAATGAGCAGTTCTTC
CDR3aa: CASRGGTSGYNEQFF

d_gene: NA
abundance: NA
v_gene: TRBV19
j_gene: TRBJ2-1
CDR3nt: TGTGCCAGTAGTCTGGAGGGGACCTACTACAATGAGCAGTTCTTC
CDR3aa: CASSLEGTYYNEQFF

d_gene: NA
abundance: NA
v_gene: TRBV19
j_gene: TRBJ1-2
CDR3nt: TGTGCCAGTAGTATCGACTATGGCTACACCTTC
CDR3aa: CASSIDYGYTF

d_gene: NA
abundance: NA
v_gene: TRBV11-2
j_gene: TRBJ2-2
CDR3nt: TGTGCCAGCAGCCTGAACACCGGGGAGCTGTTTTTT
CDR3aa: CASSLNTGELFF

d_gene: NA
abundance: NA
v_gene: TRBV27
j_gene: TRBJ2-3
CDR3nt: TGTGCCAGCAGTTGGGGGGGCCCAGATACGCAGTATTTT
CDR3aa: CASSWGGPDTQYF

d_gene: TRBD2
abundance: NA
v_gene: TRBV5-8
j_gene: TRBJ2-5
CDR3nt: TGTGCCAGCAGCCGCCGGGGACTACAAGAGACCCAGTACTTC
CDR3aa: CASSRRGLQETQYF

d_gene: TRBD1
abundance: NA
v_gene: TRBV28
j_gene: TRBJ1-1
CDR3nt: TGTGCCAGCAGTTTGACAGGGGGATCGAGTGAAGCTTTCTTT
CDR3aa: CASSLTGGSSEAFF

d_gene: TRBD1
abundance: NA
v_gene: TRBV19
j_gene: TRBJ1-5
CDR3nt: TGTGCCAGTAGCCGGGGACAGGGGGCTTTTCAGCCCCAGCATTTT
CDR3aa: CASSRGQGAFQPQHF

d_gene: NA
abundance: once
v_gene: TRBV11-2
j_gene: TRBJ1-1
CDR3nt: TGTGCCAGCAGCAACTCAGGGAACACTGAAGCTTTCTTT
CDR3aa: CASSNSGNTEAFF

d_gene: NA
abundance: NA
v_gene: TRBV6-5
j_gene: TRBJ2-7
CDR3nt: TGTGCCAGCAGTTACTCCGACCCGGGGTGGCGCGAGCAGTACTTC
CDR3aa: CASSYSDPGWREQYF

d_gene: NA
abundance: NA
v_gene: TRBV4-2
j_gene: TRBJ2-1
CDR3nt: TGTGCCAGCAACGAGGGGGGGAACACCTACAATGAGCAGTTCTTC
CDR3aa: CASNEGGNTYNEQFF

d_gene: NA
abundance: NA
v_gene: TRBV5-4
j_gene: TRBJ1-5
CDR3nt: TGTGCCAGCAGCTTGGGGGGAGGACAGCCCCAGCATTTT
CDR3aa: CASSLGGGQPQHF

d_gene: TRBD1
abundance: NA
v_gene: TRBV28
j_gene: TRBJ2-7
CDR3nt: TGTGCCAGCAGCCTAGTAGGGCTAACATTGTGGGGACAGGGTAGGGGTTCCTACGAGCAGTACTTC
CDR3aa: CASSLVGLTLWGQGRGSYEQYF

d_gene: NA
abundance: few
v_gene: TRBV30
j_gene: TRBJ1-1
CDR3nt: TGTGCCTGGAGGAGGGCTGGGTTGAACACTGAAGCTTTCTTT
CDR3aa: CAWRRAGLNTEAFF

d_gene: NA
abundance: NA
v_gene: TRBV7-2
j_gene: TRBJ1-1
CDR3nt: TGTGCCAGCAGCTTAGTCCCAGAGAACACTGAAGCTTTCTTT
CDR3aa: CASSLVPENTEAFF

d_gene: NA
abundance: NA
v_gene: TRBV28
j_gene: TRBJ1-1
CDR3nt: TGTGCCAGCAGTTTTGGCGGGAACACCGAAGCTTTCTTT
CDR3aa: CASSFGGNTEAFF

d_gene: TRBD2
abundance: NA
v_gene: TRBV4-2
j_gene: TRBJ2-3
CDR3nt: TGTGCCAGCAGCCAAGATTCGAGCGGGGGGGGCACAGATACGCAGTATTTT
CDR3aa: CASSQDSSGGGTDTQYF

d_gene: TRBD1
abundance: NA
v_gene: TRBV11-1
j_gene: TRBJ2-7
CDR3nt: TGTGCCAGCAGCTTCGTCCAGGGGGCCCACGAGCAGTACTTC
CDR3aa: CASSFVQGAHEQYF

d_gene: NA
abundance: NA
v_gene: TRBV5-5
j_gene: TRBJ1-5
CDR3nt: TGTGCCAGCAGCGGGCAGCCGCAGGCCAGCAATCAGCCCCAGCATTTT
CDR3aa: CASSGQPQASNQPQHF

d_gene: TRBD1
abundance: NA
v_gene: TRBV6-1
j_gene: TRBJ1-2
CDR3nt: TGTGCCAGCAGGGAAGAACCGGGACAGTACTATGGCTACACCTTC
CDR3aa: CASREEPGQYYGYTF

d_gene: TRBD2
abundance: NA
v_gene: TRBV9
j_gene: TRBJ2-3
CDR3nt: TGTGCCAGCAGCACACGGGAGGGTGTTCCGTATTTT
CDR3aa: CASSTREGVPYF

d_gene: TRBD2
abundance: NA
v_gene: TRBV19
j_gene: TRBJ2-7
CDR3nt: TGTGCCAGTAAGAGCTCACAAGCGGGGGTCTACGAGCAGTACTTC
CDR3aa: CASKSSQAGVYEQYF

d_gene: TRBD2
abundance: NA
v_gene: TRBV30
j_gene: TRBJ2-3
CDR3nt: TGTGCCGGGACCTCAGCGGGGGGGACGCAGTATTTT
CDR3aa: CAGTSAGGTQYF

d_gene: NA
abundance: NA
v_gene: TRBV18
j_gene: TRBJ2-5
CDR3nt: TGTGCCAGCTCACCACTCGTAGGGGGATCCAAAGAGACCCAGTACTTC
CDR3aa: CASSPLVGGSKETQYF

d_gene: TRBD2
abundance: NA
v_gene: TRBV7-2
j_gene: TRBJ2-2
CDR3nt: TGTGCCAGCAGCTTAGGGAACGGGCGGACTAGCAGGATGACCGGGGAGCTGTTTTTT
CDR3aa: CASSLGNGRTSRMTGELFF

d_gene: NA
abundance: NA
v_gene: TRBV19
j_gene: TRBJ1-3
CDR3nt: TGTGCCAGTCAGACAGCACACTCTGGAAACACCATATATTTT
CDR3aa: CASQTAHSGNTIYF

d_gene: NA
abundance: NA
v_gene: TRBV23-1
j_gene: TRBJ2-7
CDR3nt: TGCGCCAGCAGTCAATCCGGGACAATCCACGAGCAGTACTTC
CDR3aa: CASSQSGTIHEQYF

d_gene: NA
abundance: NA
v_gene: TRBV2
j_gene: TRBJ2-5
CDR3nt: TGTGCCAGCAGTGGGGCCACCCCCGAAGAGACCCAGTACTTC
CDR3aa: CASSGATPEETQYF

d_gene: TRBD2
abundance: NA
v_gene: TRBV29-1
j_gene: TRBJ2-1
CDR3nt: TGCAGCGCGGGAGGGCGAGACAATGAGCAGTTCTTC
CDR3aa: CSAGGRDNEQFF

d_gene: NA
abundance: NA
v_gene: TRBV30
j_gene: TRBJ2-7
CDR3nt: TGTGCCTGGACCATTGAGGGCCCATACTCCTACGAGCAGTACTTC
CDR3aa: CAWTIEGPYSYEQYF